This T cell receptor (beta chain) was sequenced in a study of neurological immune-mediated disorders. In the study overall: A relapsing-remitting course was seen in about 90% of the roughly 34 multiple sclerosis patients and a secondary progressive course in 3.

The CDR3 consists of 17 residues. Germline values: CDR1 DFQATT, CDR2 SNEGSKA (reference sequence). TCRdb analysed the 5' RACE reads with MiXCR anew, one entry per CDR3 protein. Of 66,000 or so distinct CDR3 sequences in the sample, about 4.9% were seen once. The table lists this clonotype with many counts. A junction boundary mismatches the germline segment, possibly from a read error. This sequence was found in a man in his thirties or forties with multiple sclerosis. The rearrangement joins TRBV20-1 to TRBJ1-5, with 9 nucleotides matching TRBD1. The specimen was PBMCs. The CDR3 protein is CSARARVQGASNQPQNF. As DNA, the CDR3 is TGCAGTGCTAGAGCTCGAGTACAGGGGGCGAGCAATCAGCCCCAGAATTTT.